One TCR beta chain is described in this entry. Its specificity is not known. This record comes from a study of long-term antiretroviral therapy in people with HIV. General study results and limits: HIV repertoires spanned narrower CDR3 length ranges than controls.

At survey level, the immunoSEQ assay was run in its v3.0 version. Sequencing used immunoSEQ multiplex PCR; TCRdb keeps in-frame clones, though not all of them. The sample shows over 30,000 clones, roughly 80% of them seen only once. The germline gives CDR1 SNHLY, CDR2 FYNNEI. Trimming cost V 4 bases and J 8 bases, with 8 bases left between them. The CDR3 has 12 residues. V is TRBV2 and J is TRBJ1-4; a weak D match, TRBD1 (5 bases). The clonotype originates from a man between 18 and 35 years old with HIV. The sample consisted of unsorted PBMCs, taken 1.9 years after starting antiretroviral therapy. DNA of the CDR3: TGTGCCAGCAGTGGGAGGGACGAAAAACTGTTTTTT. Protein product: CASSGRDEKLFF.